This section outlines one T cell receptor beta chain sequence together with its context. This clone was detected a few times. Its specific antigen is unknown. Qualities for individual bases were not recorded, and no much larger clone is one base off. The cohort comprised some 680 healthy bone marrow donors. All cohort members were sampled while nominally healthy, although unrecorded immune exposures were likely present. The donor tested CMV seropositive and was one of the 289 seropositive cohort members. Every donor gave a peripheral blood sample, and the peripheral blood mononuclear cells from that sample were used for TCR beta sequencing. The Qiagen DNeasy Blood Extraction Kit was used to extract genomic DNA from the blood cell samples. The library came from the immunoSEQ multiplex PCR assay. The multiplex PCR relied on a mix of 60 forward primers for TCR Vbeta segments and 13 reverse primers for TCR Jbeta segments. The CDR3 region of rearranged TCR beta genes was amplified from genomic DNA with a multiplex PCR assay. The Illumina HiSeq System was used to sequence the amplified TCR beta libraries as 87-base-pair reads. From the authors' description of their analysis: A later analysis tallied around 87 million unique TCR beta chains across the 666 repertoires, and approximately 9.9 million of those chains were shared by two or more donors. Raw reads were error-corrected and collapsed into unique sequences by a nearest-neighbor algorithm in which closely related sequences were merged to remove PCR and sequencing errors. CDR3 sequences were aligned to IMGT reference sequences to assign V, D and J gene segments. Each retained sequence needed at least a six-nucleotide match to both a V gene segment and a J gene segment. A rearrangement was called productive if the CDR3 had no stop codons and remained in frame with V and J, and every other rearrangement was called non-productive. CDR3 was defined by IMGT convention, running from the second conserved V-encoded cysteine to the conserved J-encoded phenylalanine. The earlier analysis of around 640 of the donors excluded sequences that lacked an unambiguous match to a single V gene segment. An earlier analysis of 500 to 700 of the donors classified V segments as functional when productive rearrangements were above 56.7% and as segregating when the standard deviation between donors was above 5%. To diagnose cytomegalovirus status from the catalog of TCR beta chain sequences, a statistical classification framework was built. In a later analysis, TCR nucleotide sequences were compared against IMGT/GENE-DB human TR gene sequences so that V and J genes could be assigned. In a later analysis, CDR3 sequences and most-parsimonious VDJ recombination scenarios were assigned using the TCRdist pipeline. In a later analysis, each TCR beta chain was defined by its CDR3 amino acid sequence together with its V-gene family, and reads lacking a unique V-gene family were excluded. As a way to deal with suspected cross-contamination and a sequencing artifact, a later analysis dropped hundreds of nucleotide sequences that were highly shared and had low generation probability. In a later analysis, a clonal expansion index was calculated for each public chain from normalized within-repertoire ranks of inferred template counts. In a later analysis, generation probabilities were computed with a VDJ recombination model fitted to out-of-frame rearrangements, and the resulting probabilities were checked against IGoR. A later analysis scored TCR-TCR, TCR-HLA and TCR-CMV co-occurrence with hypergeometric tests, applying a repertoire-size bias correction to TCR pairs. A later analysis estimated false discovery rates by permuting HLA or CMV assignments 20 times. In a later analysis, co-occurring TCRs were grouped using DBSCAN, with TCRdist sequence similarity added in when clustering inside HLA-allele-positive subsets. Co-occurrence clustering excluded repertoires with fewer than 30,000 or more than 120,000 public chains, plus five with anomalous nucleotide sharing. TCRdb holds this immuneACCESS table with in-frame rearrangements only. Some clones are missing; in checked studies, unresolved V genes explain under half, and the rest has no known cause. V and J calls and clone size are those listed in that table; D and trimming were worked out from the DNA. For this sample the table gives about 130,000 clones, of which about 78% were detected only once. About 4.4% of the sample comes from the top ten.

The source of the sample is a study of cytomegalovirus exposure and HLA in healthy donors (dated by TCRdb to the late 2010s). Context from the whole study: An earlier analysis of roughly 630 of the donors reported 250 to 300 Gb of sequence data and 100 million to 130 million unique TCR beta sequences from 150 million to 200 million T cells. Rather than drawing on any new phenotypic data, the later analysis identified candidate immune exposures from TCR beta sequences and the way those sequences occurred across donors. Besides the first cohort of 666 subjects, a separate validation cohort made up of roughly 120 different subjects was used. To predict cytomegalovirus infection status, the study combined high-throughput TCR immunosequencing, statistical association of individual TCRs with disease status, and machine learning. A handful of DR-DQ haplotypes were handled as single units for association and clustering because linkage in the cohort was strong. Donor age, sex, ethnicity and CMV serostatus were compiled together with the repertoire data. All discovery cohort repertoires had been generated on a single sequencing platform. Genome-wide SNP genotypes for about 65% of the roughly 670 donors were used in a later genetic analysis, which treated that subset as a discovery cohort. A later analysis re-examined previously published TCR beta repertoires from around 670 donors and added high-resolution HLA genotyping to investigate patterns of TCR occurrence. Class I and class II HLA loci were covered by the typing at four-digit resolution. Across 398 genotyped donors of the cohort, an average of approximately 240,000 unique TCR beta nucleotide sequences per donor were sequenced, and roughly 20% of those sequences were non-productive. Among the approximately 400 genotyped donors, under 90% belonged to the genetic ancestry cluster associated with self-reported Caucasian donors. The study aimed to test whether cataloging public T cell receptors could reveal signatures of past pathogen exposure. The study used immunosequencing to profile the T cell repertoires of approximately 640 subjects and linked those repertoires to cytomegalovirus serostatus. An earlier analysis of several hundred of the donors applied high-throughput TCR beta sequencing to assess whether each TCR beta V gene segment acted as functional or pseudogenic. Typing coverage varied by locus: 629-630 donors for A, B, C, DRB1 and DQB1; more than 500 for DQA1; 600 to 610 for DPA1; around 450 for DPB1. An early release covering 550 to 650 HLA-typed donors comprised approximately 290 gigabases of sequencing data and around 86 million unique TCR sequences. Beyond this particular receptor, the publication reports: Because counts were too low, about 18 rarely observed V segments, including chromosome 9 orphons, were excluded from the earlier analysis of 587 of the donors. Because HLA typing was missing for some donors at each locus, association tests included only the typed subset. In a later analysis, several top co-occurrence clusters were reported to appear linked to parvovirus B19, influenza, CMV and Epstein-Barr virus. A later genetic analysis reported fewer N-insertions in productive TCRs among donors in an Asian-associated ancestry cluster than the roughly 620-donor mean. When HLA alleles, especially DR and DQ, strongly co-occurred, TCR associations were difficult to assign to individual alleles. CMV serostatus was the only immune exposure information available for the cohort. A further reported finding was that TCR beta sequences accurately predicted the HLA-A and HLA-B alleles for most subjects in the first cohort. In a later analysis, HLA-associated TCR beta chains showed more clonal expansion and lower generation probabilities than non-associated chains that were equally common. In a later analysis, TCR association rates were found to vary across HLA loci, with the most associated TCRs seen for DRB1 alleles and the fewest for HLA-C alleles. Only TCR beta chains were sequenced in this cohort, and the absence of alpha or paired-chain data limited detectable features. A later analysis associated some 17,000 TCR beta sequences with specific HLA alleles at a false discovery rate of 0.05. In a later analysis, most CMV-associated TCR beta chains were found to appear HLA-restricted, with HLA associations seemingly driven largely by CMV exposure. Most TCR sequences were seen in very few donors, while some public TCRs were found in many individuals. In vitro tests confirmed that a few of the cytomegalovirus-associated TCR beta chains recognize cytomegalovirus antigens. Linkage disequilibrium might explain the correlated functional status among segregating V segments, but an unknown experimental factor could not be ruled out. Because the 87-base-pair reads could not distinguish some IMGT-functional V segments, including TRBV6-2 and TRBV6-3, those segments were excluded. Presence/absence analyses assumed roughly uniform sequencing depth across donors, an assumption that may not hold. In an earlier analysis of over 550 of the donors, most TCR beta V segments were observed in productive rearrangements about 87% or about 30% of the time, broadly matching IMGT annotations. The study listed 150 to 200 TCR beta chains as associated with cytomegalovirus. The classifier was reported to diagnose cytomegalovirus status with high specificity and sensitivity in both the original and validation cohorts. A cluster of highly shared sequence variants was judged likely to be a technical artifact of the sequencing pipeline. The authors suggested that the approach could potentially be generalized to other disease states and immunological phenotypes. A later genetic analysis associated a missense DCLRE1C variant with V-gene and J-gene trimming of TCR beta chains, and an independent cohort replicated the association.

Sequences SNHLY (CDR1) and FYNNEI (CDR2) are obtained from the germline V gene. There are 15 amino acids in the CDR3, from cysteine to phenylalanine inclusive. Just CDR3 DNA is preserved here, 45 bases in frame from base 1. Trimming takes 1 base off V and 4 bases off J; junction bases not matched to a gene: 5. This TCR was sampled from a man aged 50 or older in good health and CMV-seropositive. The source material was PBMCs. The sequence joins TRBV2 to TRBJ1-2, with 8 middle bases fitting TRBD1. The CDR3 reads as follows: CASSEDRGTVYGYTF. The sequence in DNA is TGTGCCAGCAGTGAAGACAGGGGGACCGTCTATGGCTACACCTTC.